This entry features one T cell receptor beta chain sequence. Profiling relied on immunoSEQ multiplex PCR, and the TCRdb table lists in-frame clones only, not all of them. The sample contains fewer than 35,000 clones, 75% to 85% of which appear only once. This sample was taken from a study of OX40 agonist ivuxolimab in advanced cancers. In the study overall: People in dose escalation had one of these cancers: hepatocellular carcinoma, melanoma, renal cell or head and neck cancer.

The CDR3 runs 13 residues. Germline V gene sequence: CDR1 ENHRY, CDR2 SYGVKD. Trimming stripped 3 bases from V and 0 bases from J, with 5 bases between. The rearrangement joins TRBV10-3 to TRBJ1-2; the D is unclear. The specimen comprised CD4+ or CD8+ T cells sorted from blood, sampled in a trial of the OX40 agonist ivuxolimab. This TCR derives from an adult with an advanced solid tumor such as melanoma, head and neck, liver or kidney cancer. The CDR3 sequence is CAISDDPNYGYTF. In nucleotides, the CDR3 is TGTGCCATCAGTGACGACCCTAACTATGGCTACACCTTC.